The clone carrying this T cell receptor beta chain was seen at least ten times. The antigen remains unidentified. One junction end does not reproduce the germline sequence, and a read error may be involved. The sample belongs to a study of T cells in Graves' hyperthyroidism and ophthalmopathy. The study based diagnoses on clinical symptoms, serum thyroxine and TRAb, thyroid ultrasound and orbital computed tomography. PBMCs were derived from around 10 ml fresh peripheral blood. The investigators amplified TCR beta CDR3 regions from RNA transcripts. A first-round RT-PCR of the TCR CDR3 used the HTBI primer set. MiXCR, run by TCRdb on the multiplex PCR reads, gives a single entry per CDR3 protein. The sample has 350,000 to 400,000 distinct CDR3 sequences, more than 12% seen once. Notes on the study in general: Most clonotypes expanded in thyroid above 0.001 were likewise present in blood.

The TCR sequence derives from a woman younger than 45 with Graves' hyperthyroidism. The sample consisted of blood.

The CDR3: CASSLGQGIYSEQFF. The CDR3 DNA sequence: TGTGCCAGCAGTTTGGGCCAGGGGATTTACAGTGAGCAGTTCTTC. The V call is TRBV12-3 or TRBV12-4, the J call TRBJ2-1; a possible D gene is TRBD1 (6 bases). The CDR3 consists of 15 residues.